The rows below give T cell receptor beta chains drawn from one sample of a study of cytomegalovirus exposure and HLA in healthy donors. This table comes from immunoSEQ multiplex PCR, and its TCRdb copy is limited to in-frame clones, with some not included. The data contain about 59,000 clones, about four fifths of them singletons. Sample: PBMCs. The source is a man aged 25-45 years in good health and CMV-seropositive. CDR3s include the opening cysteine and the closing phenylalanine or tryptophan. Fields, in order: D gene, V gene, clone size, J gene, CDR3 DNA, CDR3 protein. A D gene is named only where the DNA matches it firmly. Some rows have no size entry. The others give once, few or many, or a class for an expanded clone.

-,TRBV19,-,TRBJ1-2,TGTGCCAGTAGTATAGCTGCAGGGTCGGGTGGCTACACCTTC,CASSIAAGSGGYTF
-,TRBV11-2,-,TRBJ1-5,TGTGCCAGCAGCCCCCACAGAGCCAAAGGCCAGCCCCAGCATTTT,CASSPHRAKGQPQHF
TRBD1,TRBV27,-,TRBJ2-1,TGTGCCAGCAGCCCGGGACAGGGAAGTTTGGGTGAGCAGTTCTTC,CASSPGQGSLGEQFF
-,TRBV6-6,once,TRBJ2-3,TGTGCCAGCAGCCAAGCGGGGACAGGCCAAACCTCAACGCAGTATTTT,CASSQAGTGQTSTQYF
-,TRBV5-3,-,TRBJ1-2,TGTGCCAGAAGAAGCAACCAAAAGGGGTTCTATGGCTACACCTTC,CARRSNQKGFYGYTF
-,TRBV28,-,TRBJ2-3,TGTGCCAGCAGTTCCCGTACGCAGTATTTT,CASSSRTQYF
TRBD1,TRBV18,-,TRBJ1-6,TGTGCCAGCTCACCGCGGACAGGGTGGGGTTCACCCCTCCACTTT,CASSPRTGWGSPLHF
-,TRBV28,-,TRBJ1-1,TGTGCCAGCACTCTAGGGGGATTGCCTGAAGCTTTCTTT,CASTLGGLPEAFF
-,TRBV27,-,TRBJ2-5,TGTGCCAGCAGCCCAACGCGATTAGAGACCCAGTACTTC,CASSPTRLETQYF
TRBD1,TRBV5-1,-,TRBJ2-7,TGCGCCAGCGGTCTATGGACAGGCTACGAGCAGTACTTC,CASGLWTGYEQYF
-,TRBV7-8,once,TRBJ1-1,TGTGCCAGCAGTTTTTACAGGGTGAACACTGAAGCTTTCTTT,CASSFYRVNTEAFF
TRBD1,TRBV5-6,-,TRBJ1-2,TGTGCCAGCAGCTTGGCTGACAGGGGGCTTGAGGGCATCTACACCTTC,CASSLADRGLEGIYTF
TRBD2,TRBV7-6,once,TRBJ2-3,TGTGCCAGCAGCACGGGAGGGGGGGGCTTTTATACGCAGTATTTT,CASSTGGGGFYTQYF
-,TRBV6-5,few,TRBJ2-7,TGTGCCAGCTCCTTGCGGGCTCGAGACGAGCAGTACTTC,CASSLRARDEQYF
TRBD1,TRBV2,few,TRBJ1-2,TGTGCCAGCAGTTTGACAGGGGGTCGGGGCTACACCTTC,CASSLTGGRGYTF
TRBD2,TRBV19,-,TRBJ2-7,TGTGCCAGTAGTATAAGCGGGGCATCCTACGAGCAGTACTTC,CASSISGASYEQYF
TRBD1,TRBV27,-,TRBJ2-7,TGTGCCAGCAGTTCGACCGGGACAGGGATCTCCTACGAGCAGTACTTC,CASSSTGTGISYEQYF
-,TRBV19,-,TRBJ1-6,TGTGCCAGCAAACAGGGAGAAGGGGTTGGTTCACCCCTCCACTTT,CASKQGEGVGSPLHF
-,TRBV6-8,few,TRBJ1-4,TGTGCCAGCAGTTACGGCAGGGTGGAGGAAAAACTGTTTTTT,CASSYGRVEEKLFF
-,TRBV7-9,-,TRBJ2-5,TGTGCCAGCAGCTTAGTTGGAGGGGTGGAGACCCAGTACTTC,CASSLVGGVETQYF
TRBD1,TRBV28,once,TRBJ2-1,TGTGCCAGCAGTAAGGACAGGGGGCCTTTCAATGAGCAGTTCTTC,CASSKDRGPFNEQFF
-,TRBV29-1,-,TRBJ1-1,TGCAGTGACCACACAGGGCACACTGAAGCTTTCTTT,CSDHTGHTEAFF
-,TRBV7-2,-,TRBJ2-2,TGTGCCAGCAGCTTGGACAGATTGAACACCGGGGAGCTGTTTTTT,CASSLDRLNTGELFF
TRBD2,TRBV6-5,-,TRBJ2-7,TGTGCCAGCAGACTAACCACCGGGACTAGCTACGAGCAGTACTTC,CASRLTTGTSYEQYF
TRBD2,TRBV6-5,-,TRBJ2-3,TGTGCCAGTCGTTCGGGTAGCGGGGGGTCGGATACGCAGTATTTT,CASRSGSGGSDTQYF
TRBD2,TRBV19,-,TRBJ2-7,TGTGCCAGTAGTAGGGACTACGGGTATGTGCAGTACTTC,CASSRDYGYVQYF
-,TRBV7-9,-,TRBJ1-1,TGTGCCAGCACCGTGAGGAGCACTGAAGCTTTCTTT,CASTVRSTEAFF
TRBD1,TRBV5-1,once,TRBJ1-3,TGCGCCAGCAGCCACGGGACAGTCTCTGGAAACACCATATATTTT,CASSHGTVSGNTIYF
-,TRBV18,once,TRBJ2-2,TGTGCCAGCTCACCGCAGGGTGGCGGGGAGCTGTTTTTT,CASSPQGGGELFF
-,TRBV28,few,TRBJ1-1,TGTGCCAGCAGTTTAGGGCCCAGGGTCACTGAAGCTTTCTTT,CASSLGPRVTEAFF
-,TRBV5-4,-,TRBJ2-3,TGTGCCAGCAGCGCATCCATAGCTAGCACAGATACGCAGTATTTT,CASSASIASTDTQYF
-,TRBV5-4,-,TRBJ1-5,TGTGCCAGCAGCTTAGCGGAAGGGCAGCCCCAGCATTTT,CASSLAEGQPQHF
TRBD1,TRBV9,-,TRBJ2-1,TGTGCCAGCAGCGTCGGGACAGGGGGGTACAATGAGCAGTTCTTC,CASSVGTGGYNEQFF
-,TRBV5-4,-,TRBJ1-1,TGTGCCAGCAGCCCGGGGGGACAGAACACTGAAGCTTTCTTT,CASSPGGQNTEAFF
-,TRBV7-9,-,TRBJ2-7,TGTGCCAGCAGTACAGGTGGCCAGTCCTACGAGCAGTACTTC,CASSTGGQSYEQYF
TRBD1,TRBV30,-,TRBJ1-1,TGTGCCTGGAGTTGGACAGGGACTGAAGCTTTCTTT,CAWSWTGTEAFF
-,TRBV4-1,-,TRBJ2-3,TGCGCCAGCAGCCAAGAACGCGCCACAGATACGCAGTATTTT,CASSQERATDTQYF
-,TRBV19,-,TRBJ1-3,TGTGCCAGTAGTATAGGCCCAGAACGCTCTGGAAACACCATATATTTT,CASSIGPERSGNTIYF
-,TRBV2,once,TRBJ1-6,TGTGCCAGCAGTGGCGGCTTCGGGGGTCCACCCCTCCACTTT,CASSGGFGGPPLHF
TRBD1,TRBV19,-,TRBJ1-1,TGTGCCAGTAGTATAGATAACAGGGGAGGGAACACTGAAGCTTTCTTT,CASSIDNRGGNTEAFF
TRBD1,TRBV6-5,-,TRBJ1-1,TGTGCCAGCAGTTACACTGGGACAGGATGGGGTGAAGCTTTCTTT,CASSYTGTGWGEAFF
-,TRBV14,-,TRBJ2-6,TGTGCCAGCAGCTCATTTACCGGCTCTGGGGCCAACGTCCTGACTTTC,CASSSFTGSGANVLTF
TRBD1,TRBV9,-,TRBJ2-2,TGTGCCAGCAGCGTAGGGCAGGGGGCAAACACCGGGGAGCTGTTTTTT,CASSVGQGANTGELFF
-,TRBV7-2,-,TRBJ1-1,TGTGCCAGCAGCCTACAGAGGAACACTGAAGCTTTCTTT,CASSLQRNTEAFF
TRBD1,TRBV14,-,TRBJ1-3,TGTGCCAGCAGCCCCTGGACAGGCTCTGGAAACACCATATATTTT,CASSPWTGSGNTIYF
-,TRBV28,-,TRBJ1-1,TGTGCCAGCGACAAAAAGGCGTCTACGACTTTCTTT,CASDKKASTTFF
-,TRBV5-1,-,TRBJ2-2,TGCGCCAGCAGCCAGGGGAACACCGGGGAGCTGTTTTTT,CASSQGNTGELFF
-,TRBV25-1,-,TRBJ1-4,TGTGCCAGCAGTGAAGCGTCAGGAACCATAAATGAAAAACTGTTTTTT,CASSEASGTINEKLFF
-,TRBV28,once,TRBJ2-7,TGTGCCAGCAGCCCCCGGTCCTACGAGCAGTACTTC,CASSPRSYEQYF
TRBD1,TRBV6-1,many,TRBJ1-1,TGTGCCAGCAGTGACAGGGGGCACACTGAAGCTTTCTTT,CASSDRGHTEAFF